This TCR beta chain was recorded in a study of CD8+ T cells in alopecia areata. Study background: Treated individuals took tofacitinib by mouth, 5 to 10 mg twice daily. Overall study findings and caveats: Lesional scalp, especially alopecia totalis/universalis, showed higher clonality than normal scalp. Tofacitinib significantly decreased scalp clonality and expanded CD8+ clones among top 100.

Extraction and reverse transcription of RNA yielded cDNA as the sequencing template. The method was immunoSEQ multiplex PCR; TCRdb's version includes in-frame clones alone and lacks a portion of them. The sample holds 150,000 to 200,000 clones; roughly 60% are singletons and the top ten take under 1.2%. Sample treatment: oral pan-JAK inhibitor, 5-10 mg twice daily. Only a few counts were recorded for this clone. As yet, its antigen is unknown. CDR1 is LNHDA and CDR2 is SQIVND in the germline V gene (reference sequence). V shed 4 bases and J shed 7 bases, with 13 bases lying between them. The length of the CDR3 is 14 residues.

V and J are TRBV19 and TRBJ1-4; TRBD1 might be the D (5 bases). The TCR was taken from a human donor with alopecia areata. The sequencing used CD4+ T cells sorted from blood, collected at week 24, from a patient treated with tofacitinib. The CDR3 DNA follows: TGTGCCAGTAGTACCACGGGACCGGGTGAAAAACTGTTTTTT. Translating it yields CASSTTGPGEKLFF.